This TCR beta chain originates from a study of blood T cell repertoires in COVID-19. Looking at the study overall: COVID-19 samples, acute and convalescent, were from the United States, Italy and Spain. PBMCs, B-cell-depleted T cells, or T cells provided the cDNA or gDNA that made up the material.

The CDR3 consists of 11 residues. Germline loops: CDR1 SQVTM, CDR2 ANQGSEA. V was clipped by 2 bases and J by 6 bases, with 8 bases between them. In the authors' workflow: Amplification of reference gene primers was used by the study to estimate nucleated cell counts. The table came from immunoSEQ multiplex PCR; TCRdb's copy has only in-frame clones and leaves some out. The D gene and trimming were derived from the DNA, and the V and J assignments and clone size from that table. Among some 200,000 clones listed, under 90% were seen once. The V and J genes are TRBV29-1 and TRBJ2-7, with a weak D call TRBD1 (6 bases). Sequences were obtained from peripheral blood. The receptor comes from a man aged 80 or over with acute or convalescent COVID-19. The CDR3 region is CSVETGFEQYF. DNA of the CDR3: TGCAGCGTTGAAACAGGGTTCGAGCAGTACTTC.